These T cell receptor beta chains were read from a single sample in a study of CD8+ T cells in alopecia areata. Clones were read by immunoSEQ multiplex PCR, and TCRdb kept only the in-frame ones, dropping some. Of 130,000 or so clones in the sample, 86% were seen once. Sequenced here: CD8+ T cells sorted from blood, sampled at week 4, from a patient treated with tofacitinib. Every receptor here comes from a human donor with alopecia areata. Both conserved end residues are part of each CDR3. Size tells how often a clone was seen (once, few, many) or the class of an expanded clone, and some rows leave it out.

cdr3_length: 15; j_call: TRBJ2-7; v_call: TRBV9; clone_size: NA; cdr3_aa: CASSVAGELVYEQYF
cdr3_length: 13; j_call: TRBJ1-1; v_call: TRBV9; clone_size: NA; cdr3_aa: CASSVEGLGEAFF
cdr3_length: 14; j_call: TRBJ2-2; v_call: TRBV4-2; clone_size: few; cdr3_aa: CASSPLPNTGELFF
cdr3_length: 14; j_call: TRBJ2-7; v_call: TRBV2; clone_size: NA; cdr3_aa: CASSPTTGVYEQYF
cdr3_length: 14; j_call: TRBJ2-3; v_call: TRBV15; clone_size: NA; cdr3_aa: CATRTRGGSDTQYF
cdr3_length: 15; j_call: TRBJ2-2; v_call: TRBV7-2; clone_size: NA; cdr3_aa: CASSSSGQFTGELFF
cdr3_length: 12; j_call: TRBJ1-6; v_call: TRBV27; clone_size: NA; cdr3_aa: CASKGQSAPLHF
cdr3_length: 13; j_call: TRBJ2-7; v_call: TRBV2; clone_size: NA; cdr3_aa: CASIGQGPYEQYF
cdr3_length: 15; j_call: TRBJ1-5; v_call: TRBV25-1; clone_size: NA; cdr3_aa: CASSPKGRGNQPQHF
cdr3_length: 12; j_call: TRBJ1-4; v_call: TRBV7-9; clone_size: NA; cdr3_aa: CASSRLGEKLFF
cdr3_length: 14; j_call: TRBJ2-3; v_call: TRBV7-8; clone_size: once; cdr3_aa: CASSPDLSTDTQYF
cdr3_length: 14; j_call: TRBJ1-1; v_call: TRBV7-6; clone_size: NA; cdr3_aa: CASSLGGAGTEAFF
cdr3_length: 15; j_call: TRBJ2-1; v_call: TRBV29-1; clone_size: NA; cdr3_aa: CSAQAVVSSYNEQFF
cdr3_length: 13; j_call: TRBJ2-1; v_call: TRBV5-4; clone_size: NA; cdr3_aa: CASKGGTYNEQFF
cdr3_length: 18; j_call: TRBJ2-3; v_call: TRBV5-1; clone_size: NA; cdr3_aa: CASSWGRLAGAETDTQYF
cdr3_length: 14; j_call: TRBJ2-7; v_call: TRBV4-1; clone_size: NA; cdr3_aa: CASSQGRGDHEQYF
cdr3_length: 12; j_call: TRBJ2-7; v_call: TRBV27; clone_size: NA; cdr3_aa: CASSQGGYEQYF
cdr3_length: 15; j_call: TRBJ2-1; v_call: TRBV30; clone_size: NA; cdr3_aa: CAWRKLAGGPNEQFF
cdr3_length: 14; j_call: TRBJ2-3; v_call: TRBV29-1; clone_size: NA; cdr3_aa: CSATGGAPSGTQYF
cdr3_length: 15; j_call: TRBJ2-2; v_call: TRBV5-4; clone_size: few; cdr3_aa: CASSLAGGSTGELFF